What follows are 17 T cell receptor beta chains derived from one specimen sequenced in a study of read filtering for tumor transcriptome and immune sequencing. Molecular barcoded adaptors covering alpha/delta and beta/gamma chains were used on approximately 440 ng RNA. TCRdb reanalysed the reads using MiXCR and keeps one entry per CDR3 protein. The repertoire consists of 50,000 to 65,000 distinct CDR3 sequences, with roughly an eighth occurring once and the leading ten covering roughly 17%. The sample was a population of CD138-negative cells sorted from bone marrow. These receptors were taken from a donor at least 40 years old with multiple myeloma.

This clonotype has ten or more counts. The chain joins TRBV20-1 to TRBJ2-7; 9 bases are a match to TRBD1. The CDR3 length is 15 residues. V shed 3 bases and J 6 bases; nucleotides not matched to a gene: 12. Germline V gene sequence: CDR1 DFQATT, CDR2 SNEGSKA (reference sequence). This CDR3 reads CSARGNTGGRGEQYF. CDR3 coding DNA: TGCAGTGCTAGGGGTAATACAGGGGGCCGGGGCGAGCAGTACTTC.

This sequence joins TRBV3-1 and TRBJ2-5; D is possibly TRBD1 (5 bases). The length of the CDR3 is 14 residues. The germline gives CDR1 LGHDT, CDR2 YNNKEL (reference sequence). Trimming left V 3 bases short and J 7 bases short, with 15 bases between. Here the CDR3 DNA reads TGTGCCAGCAGCCAGGGCAGGGTAGGTGGGACCCAGTACTTC. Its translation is CASSQGRVGGTQYF.

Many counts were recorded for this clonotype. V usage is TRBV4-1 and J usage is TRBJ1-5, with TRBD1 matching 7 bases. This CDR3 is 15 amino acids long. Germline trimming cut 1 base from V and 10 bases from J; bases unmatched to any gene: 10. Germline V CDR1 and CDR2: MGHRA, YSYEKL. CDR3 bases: TGCGCCAGCAGCCAAGGCTGGGACAGCTCAGATCCCCAGCATTTT. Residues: CASSQGWDSSDPQHF.

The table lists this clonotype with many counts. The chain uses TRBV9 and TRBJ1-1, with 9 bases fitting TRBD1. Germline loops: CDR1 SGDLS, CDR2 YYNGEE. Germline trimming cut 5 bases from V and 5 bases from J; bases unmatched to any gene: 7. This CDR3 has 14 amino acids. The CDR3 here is CASRGGTGKTEAFF. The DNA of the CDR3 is TGTGCCAGCAGGGGAGGGACAGGGAAGACTGAAGCTTTCTTT. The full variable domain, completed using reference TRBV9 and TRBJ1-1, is DSGVTQTPKHLITATGQRVTLRCSPRSGDLSVYWYQQSLDQGLQFLIQYYNGEERAKGNILERFSAQQFPDLHSELNLSSLELGDSALYFCASRGGTGKTEAFFGQGTRLTVV.

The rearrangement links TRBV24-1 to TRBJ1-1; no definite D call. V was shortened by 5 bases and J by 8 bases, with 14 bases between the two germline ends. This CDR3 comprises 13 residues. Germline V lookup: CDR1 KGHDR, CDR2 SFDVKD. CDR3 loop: CATSGGSAREAFF. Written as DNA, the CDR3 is TGTGCCACCAGTGGAGGTTCTGCCCGCGAAGCTTTCTTT.

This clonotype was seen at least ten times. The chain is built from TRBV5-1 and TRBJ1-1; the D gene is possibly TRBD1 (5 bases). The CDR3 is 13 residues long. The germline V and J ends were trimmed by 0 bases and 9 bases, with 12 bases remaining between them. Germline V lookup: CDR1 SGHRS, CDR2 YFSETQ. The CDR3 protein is CASSLGGGEQAFF. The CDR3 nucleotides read TGCGCCAGCAGCTTGGGGGGGGGGGAACAAGCTTTCTTT.

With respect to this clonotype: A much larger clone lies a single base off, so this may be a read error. CDR3 sequence (DNA): TGTGCCAGCAACTTAAATGATAGGGTAGGCGACGAGCAGTACTTC. Its protein product is CASNLNDRVGDEQYF. The chain joins TRBV7-2 to TRBJ2-7; the D is unclear. The V gene's germline CDR1 is SGHTA and CDR2 FQGNSA. This CDR3 contains 15 residues.

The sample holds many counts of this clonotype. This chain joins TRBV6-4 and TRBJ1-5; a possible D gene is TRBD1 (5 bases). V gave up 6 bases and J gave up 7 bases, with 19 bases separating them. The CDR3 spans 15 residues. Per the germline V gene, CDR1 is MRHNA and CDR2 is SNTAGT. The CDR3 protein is CASSHRRDKVQPQHF. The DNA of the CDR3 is TGTGCCAGCAGCCATCGCAGGGATAAAGTCCAGCCCCAGCATTTT.

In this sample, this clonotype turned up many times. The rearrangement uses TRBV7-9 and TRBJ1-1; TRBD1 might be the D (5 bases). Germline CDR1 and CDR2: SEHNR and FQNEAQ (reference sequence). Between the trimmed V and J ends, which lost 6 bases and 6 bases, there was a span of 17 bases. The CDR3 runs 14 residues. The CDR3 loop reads CASSSGLGYAEAFF. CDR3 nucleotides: TGTGCCAGCAGTTCGGGACTGGGGTACGCTGAAGCTTTCTTT.

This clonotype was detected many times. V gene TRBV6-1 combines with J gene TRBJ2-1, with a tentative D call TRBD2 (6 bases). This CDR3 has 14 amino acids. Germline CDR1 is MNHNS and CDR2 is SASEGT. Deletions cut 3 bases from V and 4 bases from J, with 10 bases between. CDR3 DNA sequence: TGTGCCAGCAGTGACGAGGGGACTTACAATGAGCAGTTCTTC. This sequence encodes CASSDEGTYNEQFF.

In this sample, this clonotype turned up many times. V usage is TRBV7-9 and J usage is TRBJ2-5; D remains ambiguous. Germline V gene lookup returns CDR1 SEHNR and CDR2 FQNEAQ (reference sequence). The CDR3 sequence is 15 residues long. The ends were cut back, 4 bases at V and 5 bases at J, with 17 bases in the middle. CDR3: CASSYAPNTWETQYF. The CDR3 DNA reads TGTGCCAGCAGCTATGCCCCTAATACGTGGGAGACCCAGTACTTC.

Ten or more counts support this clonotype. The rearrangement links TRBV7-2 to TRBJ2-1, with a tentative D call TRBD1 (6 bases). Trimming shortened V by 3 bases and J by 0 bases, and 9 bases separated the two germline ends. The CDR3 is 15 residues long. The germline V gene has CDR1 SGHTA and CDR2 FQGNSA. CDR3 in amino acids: CASSFTGLSYNEQFF. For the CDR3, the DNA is TGTGCCAGCAGCTTTACAGGGCTCTCCTACAATGAGCAGTTCTTC.

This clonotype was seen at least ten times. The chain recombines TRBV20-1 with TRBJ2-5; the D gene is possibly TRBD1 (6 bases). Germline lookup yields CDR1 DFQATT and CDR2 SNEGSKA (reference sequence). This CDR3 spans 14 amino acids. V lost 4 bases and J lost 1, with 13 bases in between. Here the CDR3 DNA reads TGCAGTGCTACCTTTCGGGACATCCAAGAGACCCAGTACTTC. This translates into CSATFRDIQETQYF.

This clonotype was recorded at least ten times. The CDR3 loop reads CSARAGRTSGGRTDTQYF. DNA of the CDR3: TGCAGTGCTAGAGCCGGACGGACTAGCGGGGGGCGCACAGATACGCAGTATTTT. This rearrangement joins TRBV20-1 to TRBJ2-3; 14 bases are a match to TRBD2. Trimming cost V 1 base and J 1 base; bases outside gene matches: 7. In germline, CDR1 is DFQATT, CDR2 SNEGSKA (reference sequence). This CDR3 comprises 18 residues.

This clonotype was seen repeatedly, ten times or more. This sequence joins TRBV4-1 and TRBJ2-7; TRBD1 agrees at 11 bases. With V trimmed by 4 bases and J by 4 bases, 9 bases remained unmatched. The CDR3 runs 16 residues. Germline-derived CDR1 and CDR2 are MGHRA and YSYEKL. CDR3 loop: CASSPSRDRGSYEQYF. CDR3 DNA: TGCGCCAGCAGCCCAAGCCGGGACAGGGGGTCATACGAGCAGTACTTC.

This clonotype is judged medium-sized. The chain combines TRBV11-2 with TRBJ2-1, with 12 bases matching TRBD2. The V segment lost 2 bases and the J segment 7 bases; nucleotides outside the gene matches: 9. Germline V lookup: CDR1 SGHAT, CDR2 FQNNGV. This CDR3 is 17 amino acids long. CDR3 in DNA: TGTGCCAGCAGCTTAAAACTAGCGGGGGGCTTGAGGAATGAGCAGTTCTTC. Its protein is CASSLKLAGGLRNEQFF.

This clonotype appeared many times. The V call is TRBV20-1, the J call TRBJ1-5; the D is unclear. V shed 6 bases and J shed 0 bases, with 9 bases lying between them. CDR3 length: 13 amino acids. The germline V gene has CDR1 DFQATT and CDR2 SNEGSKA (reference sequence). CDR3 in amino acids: CSARRYSNQPQHF. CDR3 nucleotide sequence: TGCAGTGCGAGACGGTATAGCAATCAGCCCCAGCATTTT.